This paragraph covers one T cell receptor (beta chain) sequence. Its cognate antigen is unknown. The source of the sample is a study of regulatory T cells in long-lasting Graves disease. Findings and limits, study-wide: Shared public clonotypes totalled approximately 3,000 in persistent patients, compared with 966 in new patients. The work looked only at peripheral blood and did not look at thyroid tissue. Persistent-disease Graves' patients showed less TCR diversity than new cases.

Deletions cut 6 bases from V and 4 bases from J, with 13 bases between. The CDR3 is 13 amino acids. Germline V gene data show CDR1 as SEHNR and CDR2 as FQNEAQ (reference sequence). Relying on iRepertoire HTBI primers and Arm-PCR of CDR3 regions, the team built TCR beta libraries. One entry per CDR3 protein, called by TCRdb with MiXCR from the multiplex PCR reads. The sample consists of a few hundred thousand distinct CDR3 sequences, around 22% of them appearing once. Time point of the sample: persistent/refractory GD, antithyroid drugs over 5 years with positive TRAb. From PBMCs, RNA was extracted and then used to make the TCR library.

The sequence came from a female donor with Graves disease. The input for sequencing was peripheral blood mononuclear cells (PBMCs), taken when the disease was refractory, from a patient treated with antithyroid drugs. The chain uses TRBV7-9 and TRBJ2-7; D may match TRBD1 or TRBD2 (5 bases each). CDR3 bases: TGTGCCAGCAGGGAGAGGGGCGGTTACGAGCAGTACTTC. Translation gives CASRERGGYEQYF. Supplemented by reference TRBV7-9 and TRBJ2-7, the full variable domain reads DTGVSQNPRHKITKRGQNVTFRCDPISEHNRLYWYRQTLGQGPEFLTYFQNEAQLEKSRLLSDRFSAERPKGSFSTLEIQRTEQGDSAMYLCASRERGGYEQYFGPGTRLTVT.